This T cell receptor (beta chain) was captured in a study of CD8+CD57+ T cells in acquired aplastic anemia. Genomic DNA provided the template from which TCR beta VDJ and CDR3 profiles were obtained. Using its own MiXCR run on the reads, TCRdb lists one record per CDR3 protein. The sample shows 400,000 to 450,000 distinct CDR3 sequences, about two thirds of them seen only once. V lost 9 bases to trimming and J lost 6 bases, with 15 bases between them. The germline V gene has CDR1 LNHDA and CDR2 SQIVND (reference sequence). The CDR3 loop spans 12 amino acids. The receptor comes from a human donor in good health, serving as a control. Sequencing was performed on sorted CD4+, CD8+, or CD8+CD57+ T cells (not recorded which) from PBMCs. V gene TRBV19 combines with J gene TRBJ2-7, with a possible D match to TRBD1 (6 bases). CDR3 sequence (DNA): TGTGCCAGCAGCTCCACAGGGTTCGAGCAGTACTTC. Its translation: CASSSTGFEQYF.